This TCR beta chain was identified during a study of cytomegalovirus exposure and HLA in healthy donors. 60 Vbeta and 13 Jbeta primers were used in PCR. This table comes from immunoSEQ multiplex PCR, and its TCRdb copy is limited to in-frame clones, with some not included. Among more than 95,000 clones listed, around 75% were seen once. The germline gives CDR1 MNHEY, CDR2 SMNVEV (reference sequence). Trimming shortened V by 5 bases and J by 3 bases, and 4 bases separated the two germline ends. The length of the CDR3 is 12 residues. Regarding the study as a whole: Later analysis identified about 15,000 TCR beta sequences associated with HLA alleles, using a false discovery rate threshold of 0.05.

The sample holds a few counts of this clone. Its antigen is unidentified. Sequenced input: PBMCs. The chain is built from TRBV27 and TRBJ2-2, with D unresolved. The source of this sequence is a woman between 18 and 29 years old in good health and CMV-seronegative. CDR3 nucleotides: TGTGCCAGCAGTCCCTACACCGGGGAGCTGTTTTTT. This sequence encodes CASSPYTGELFF.